What follows are 19 T cell receptor beta chains derived from one specimen sequenced in a study of human CD8 memory T cell subsets. Libraries of TCR beta chains were produced by 5' RACE (UMI-labeled). For each CDR3 protein, TCRdb gives one entry from its re-call of the 5' RACE reads, without DNA. Here the sample table reports 5,500 to 7,000 distinct CDR3 sequences. Sequenced sample: CD8+ effector memory T cells (TEM) sorted from PBMCs. Documented subset: effector memory CD8 T cells, CCR7- CD45RO+ CD95+. The source is a human donor in good health.

By frequency, this clonotype is medium-sized. The genes are TRBV7-9 and TRBJ2-2. This CDR3 has 14 residues. The germline V gene has CDR1 SEHNR and CDR2 FQNEAQ (reference sequence). CDR3 sequence: CASSFPISSGELFF.

The rearrangement joins TRBV6-2 or TRBV6-3 to TRBJ2-1; TCRdb indicates TRBD1, and absent DNA this call remains unverified. This CDR3 spans 13 amino acids. Germline values: CDR1 MNHEY, CDR2 SVGEGT. CDR3 amino acids: CASRLNRVSEQFF.

The chain carries TRBV10-1 and TRBJ2-3; TCRdb reports TRBD2, a call that lacks DNA to check it against. This CDR3 comprises 15 residues. Per germline, CDR1 WNHNN and CDR2 SYGVQD (reference sequence). CDR3 residues: CASSEGTAETDTQYF.

This chain links TRBV11-2 with TRBJ2-1; TCRdb picks TRBD2, but there is no DNA to check that call. Germline CDR1 and CDR2: SGHAT and FQNNGV. The CDR3 has 16 residues. The CDR3: CASSSPKTSGYNEQFF.

The chain is built from TRBV7-2 and TRBJ1-1; TCRdb calls TRBD1, which cannot be checked without DNA. The germline V gene has CDR1 SGHTA and CDR2 FQGNSA. This CDR3 has 14 amino acids. The CDR3: CASSIGHFNTEAFF.

This chain joins TRBV3-1 and TRBJ2-5; lacking DNA, the TRBD1 call made by TCRdb goes unchecked. Germline-derived CDR1 and CDR2 are LGHDT and YNNKEL (reference sequence). The CDR3 is 16 residues long. The CDR3 is CASSQEGTGVQETQYF.

This rearrangement joins TRBV4-2 to TRBJ2-1; the D call from TCRdb, TRBD2, cannot be confirmed without DNA. Germline V gene data show CDR1 as LGHNA and CDR2 as YNFKEQ. The CDR3 covers 16 residues. CDR3 loop: CASSPQQASGTDEQFF.

The chain recombines TRBV6-1 with TRBJ1-6; TCRdb's D call of TRBD1 is untestable without DNA. Germline V CDR1 and CDR2: MNHNS, SASEGT. This CDR3 comprises 16 residues. CDR3 protein: CASSDSTGTEGSPLHF.

The chain uses TRBV9 and TRBJ1-2; TCRdb indicates TRBD1, and absent DNA this call remains unverified. In germline, CDR1 is SGDLS, CDR2 YYNGEE. CDR3 size: 15 residues. CDR3 protein: CASTPRATGYYGYTF.

The CDR3 is CSGRDRDYGYTF. The chain recombines TRBV29-1 with TRBJ1-2; TCRdb gives TRBD1 as the D gene, but with no DNA this cannot be confirmed. The CDR3 runs 12 residues. CDR1 is SQVTM and CDR2 is ANQGSEA in the germline V gene.

The genes are TRBV10-3 and TRBJ2-2; absent DNA, TCRdb's TRBD1 call cannot be checked. Germline V CDR1 and CDR2: ENHRY, SYGVKD. The CDR3 sequence is 16 residues long. The CDR3 loop is CAILRPGASNTGELFF.

The V gene is TRBV24-1, the J gene TRBJ1-5. Germline V CDR1 and CDR2: KGHDR, SFDVKD. The CDR3 extends over 12 amino acids. CDR3 loop: CATSDLNQPQHF.

The chain recombines TRBV27 with TRBJ1-1; TCRdb picks TRBD1, but there is no DNA to check that call. Germline CDR1 is MNHEY and CDR2 is SMNVEV (reference sequence). The CDR3 is made up of 15 amino acids. CDR3 sequence reads: CASSPRVGGFAEAFF.

The chain joins TRBV15 to TRBJ2-5; TCRdb outputs TRBD1, but without DNA this stays unchecked. Germline assignment: CDR1 LNHNV and CDR2 YYDKDF (reference sequence). This CDR3 has 16 amino acids. The CDR3 sequence is CATSRDSGMDQETQYF.

The chain joins TRBV7-8 to TRBJ2-7. The germline CDR1 and CDR2 sequences are SGHVS and FQNEAQ. This CDR3 spans 12 amino acids. CDR3 amino acids: CASSPEDYEQYF.

The chain links TRBV6-4 to TRBJ2-1; TCRdb indicates TRBD2, and absent DNA this call remains unverified. In germline, CDR1 is MRHNA, CDR2 SNTAGT. This CDR3 comprises 15 residues. CDR3 protein: CASSPKPGLEAEQFF.

This clonotype ranks as medium-sized in terms of frequency. The chain links TRBV4-3 to TRBJ2-6. Germline CDR1 is LGHNA and CDR2 is YSLEER. The length of the CDR3 is 14 residues. The CDR3 region is CASSQLTGANVLTF.

This chain connects TRBV12-3 or TRBV12-4 to TRBJ1-6; the TCRdb D gene call, TRBD1, has no DNA to confirm it. The CDR3 runs to 15 residues. This CDR3 reads CASSITGGSNSPLHF.

V is TRBV9 and J is TRBJ2-1; no DNA is available, so the TRBD2 call from TCRdb remains unchecked. Germline V lookup: CDR1 SGDLS, CDR2 YYNGEE. There are 14 residues in the CDR3. The CDR3: CASSVVSRENEQFF.